The 5 T cell receptor beta chains reported below all come from one sample, sequenced in a study of STAT5B mutations in CD4+ large granular lymphocyte leukemia. Produced via immunoSEQ multiplex PCR; TCRdb's table is partial and in-frame only. The repertoire has about 32,000 clones, about 82% of them found once; the top ten carry roughly 4.5%. The sample was CD4+ T cells from blood buffy coats. The receptor source for this set is a human donor in good health.

The chain uses TRBV5-1 and TRBJ1-1, with D uncertain. The CDR3 runs 15 residues. V was pared by 1 base and J by 5 bases, with 15 bases between. Germline V gene lookup returns CDR1 SGHRS and CDR2 YFSETQ. This chain's CDR3 is CASSLFGPRETEAFF. Written as DNA, the CDR3 is TGCGCCAGCAGCTTGTTCGGACCGCGTGAAACTGAAGCTTTCTTT.

The rearrangement joins TRBV7-8 to TRBJ2-1, with 14 bases lining up with TRBD2. V trimming: 6 bases; J trimming: 9 bases; junction bases outside the gene matches: 10. Per germline, CDR1 SGHVS and CDR2 FQNEAQ. This CDR3 has 16 amino acids. The CDR3 reads CASRRGRTSGRSEQFF. The CDR3 DNA reads as TGTGCCAGCAGACGCGGAAGGACTAGCGGGAGGAGTGAGCAGTTCTTC. The whole variable domain, remainder taken from reference TRBV7-8 and TRBJ2-1, is GAGVSQSPRYKVAKRGQDVALRCDPISGHVSLFWYQQALGQGPEFLTYFQNEAQLDKSGLPSDRFFAERPEGSVSTLKIQRTQQEDSAVYLCASRRGRTSGRSEQFFGPGTRLTVL.

The chain employs TRBV11-2 and TRBJ2-3, with D perhaps matching TRBD1 (5 bases). Germline-derived CDR1 and CDR2 are SGHAT and FQNNGV. V lost 5 bases to trimming and J lost 3 bases, with 15 bases between them. This CDR3 has 15 residues. CDR3 region: CASSKTVDPTDTQYF. For the CDR3, the DNA is TGTGCCAGCAGCAAGACAGTTGATCCAACAGATACGCAGTATTTT.

This clone was seen only once. The chain couples TRBV19 to TRBJ2-6; 8 bases map to TRBD1. J lost 4 bases, V lost 0 bases, and 8 bases had no gene match. The CDR3 loop spans 18 amino acids. Germline assignment: CDR1 LNHDA and CDR2 SQIVND (reference sequence). CDR3: CASSIDGQGAVGANVLTF. The CDR3 region has the DNA TGTGCCAGTAGTATAGATGGGCAGGGGGCGGTCGGGGCCAACGTCCTGACTTTC.

V and J are TRBV6-1 and TRBJ2-5, with D possibly being TRBD1 (5 bases). CDR1 and CDR2 (germline): MNHNS, SASEGT. V was shortened by 1 base and J by 12 bases, with 15 bases between the two germline ends. This CDR3 spans 13 amino acids. The CDR3 reads CASSEVAGPEEYF. CDR3 bases: TGTGCCAGCAGTGAAGTGGCAGGGCCCGAGGAGTACTTC.